This T cell receptor beta chain was sequenced during a study of regulatory T cells in long-lasting Graves disease. Study conclusions and caveats: TRBV28 was favored in persistent disease, as were TRBJ1-2 and TRBJ2-5.

Indicated time point: newly diagnosed GD, antithyroid drugs for less than 3 months. Extracted RNA from PBMCs served as the source of the TCR library. Arm-PCR of CDR3 regions with iRepertoire HTBI primers generated TCR beta libraries. TCRdb re-called the multiplex PCR reads with MiXCR, one entry per CDR3 protein. The sample lists over 200,000 distinct CDR3 sequences, about a sixth seen once, with over 20% in the top ten. This clonotype was counted many times. What it binds is unknown. Germline V gene lookup returns CDR1 SGHDT and CDR2 YYEEEE. The CDR3 spans 15 residues. The V and J ends lost 3 bases and 6 bases respectively, with 15 bases between them.

The chain recombines TRBV5-6 with TRBJ2-2, with D perhaps matching TRBD2 (5 bases). The sequence derives from a female donor with Graves disease. Material: peripheral blood mononuclear cells (PBMCs), obtained at new diagnosis, from a patient treated with antithyroid drugs. CDR3 sequence: CASSSERGGAGELFF. The CDR3 DNA is TGTGCCAGCAGCTCTGAGCGCGGAGGAGCCGGGGAGCTGTTTTTT. Using reference TRBV5-6 and TRBJ2-2 for the parts outside the CDR3, the full variable domain is DAGVTQSPTHLIKTRGQQVTLRCSPKSGHDTVSWYQQALGQGPQFIFQYYEEEERQRGNFPDRFSGHQFPNYSSELNVNALLLGDSALYLCASSSERGGAGELFFGEGSRLTVL.